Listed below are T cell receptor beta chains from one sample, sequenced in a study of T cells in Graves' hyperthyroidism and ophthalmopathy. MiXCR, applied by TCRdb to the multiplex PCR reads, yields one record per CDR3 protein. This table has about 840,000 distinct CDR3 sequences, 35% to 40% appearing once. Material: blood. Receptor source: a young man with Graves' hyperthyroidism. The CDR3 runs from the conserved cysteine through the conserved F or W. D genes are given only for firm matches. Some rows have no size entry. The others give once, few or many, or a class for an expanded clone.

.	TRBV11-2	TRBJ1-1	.	TGCGCCAGCAGCCAAGAATCCTGGTGGGCTGAAGCTTTCTTT	CASSQESWWAEAFF
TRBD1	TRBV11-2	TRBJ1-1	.	TGTGCCAGCGAGTTCGGCAGGGGGATCACTGAAGCTTTCTTT	CASEFGRGITEAFF
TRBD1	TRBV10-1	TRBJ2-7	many	TGCGCCACCTTGTGGGACAGGGTAATCTACGAGCAGTACTTC	CATLWDRVIYEQYF
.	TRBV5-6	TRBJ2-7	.	TGTGCCAGCAGCCATGAGGGCAGCGAGCAGTACTTC	CASSHEGSEQYF
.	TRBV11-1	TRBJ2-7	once	TGTGCCAGCAGTTTGGACTGGCTCAATGAGCAGTACTTC	CASSLDWLNEQYF
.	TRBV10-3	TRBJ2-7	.	TGTGCCATCAGTTCCCGGTTAGGTAATGGGGAGGCGGAAGACGAGCAGTACTTC	CAISSRLGNGEAEDEQYF
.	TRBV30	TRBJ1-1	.	TGTGCCTGGAGCCTGGGGAACACTGAAGCTTTCTTT	CAWSLGNTEAFF
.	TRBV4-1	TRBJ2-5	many	TGCGCCAGCAGCCAAAATGTATGGCAAGAGACCCAGTACTTC	CASSQNVWQETQYF
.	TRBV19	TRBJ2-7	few	TGTGCCAGTAGTCAAGGGCCAGGCTCCATGGAGCAGTACTTC	CASSQGPGSMEQYF
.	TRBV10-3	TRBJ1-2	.	TGTGCCATCAGTGCCGTCGGGGCGGGTGGCTACACCTTC	CAISAVGAGGYTF
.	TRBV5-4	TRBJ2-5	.	TGTGCCAGCAGCTCCCCGGGACTTGCACAAGAGACCCAGTACTTC	CASSSPGLAQETQYF
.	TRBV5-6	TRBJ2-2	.	TGTGCCAGCAGCTTTCATGGGGGCGGGGAGCTGTTTTTT	CASSFHGGGELFF
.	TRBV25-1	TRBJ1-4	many	TGTGCCAGCAGTGAACACGGGGATGAAAAACTGTTTTTT	CASSEHGDEKLFF
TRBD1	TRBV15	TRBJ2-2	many	TGTGCCACCAGCAGATCCAACAGGGGGCGGGTCACCGGGGAGCTGTTTTTT	CATSRSNRGRVTGELFF
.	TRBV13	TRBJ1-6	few	TGTGCCAGCAGTGACTCCCCGGGACGGGGGAATTCACCCCTCCACTTT	CASSDSPGRGNSPLHF
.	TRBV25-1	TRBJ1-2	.	TGTGCTAGAGCGGGGGAGGAGGATGGCTACACCTTC	CARAGEEDGYTF
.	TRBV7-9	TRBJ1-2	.	TGTGCCAGCAGCCACAGCGGGTGGGGTTACTATGGCTACACCTTC	CASSHSGWGYYGYTF
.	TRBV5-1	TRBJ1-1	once	TGCGCCAGCAGCTTGGCCTCTACAGGGTTCGGGACTGAAGCTTTCTTT	CASSLASTGFGTEAFF
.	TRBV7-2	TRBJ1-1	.	TGTGCCAGCAGCCAAGGGGAACAGGGAGGCCCTGAAGCTTTCTTT	CASSQGEQGGPEAFF
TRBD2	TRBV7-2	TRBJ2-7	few	TGTGCCAGCAGCTTCTCTAGCGGGAGAAACCCTTCCTACGAGCAGTACTTC	CASSFSSGRNPSYEQYF
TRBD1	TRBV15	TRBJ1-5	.	TGTGCCACCGGACAAGGACAGGGAGGACAGCCCCAGCATTTT	CATGQGQGGQPQHF
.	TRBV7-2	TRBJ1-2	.	TGTGCCAGCAGAGAAGGGGCAGAAGCTAACTATGGCTACACCTTC	CASREGAEANYGYTF
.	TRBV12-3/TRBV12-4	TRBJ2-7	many	TGTGCCAGCAGCTTCCGTTACGAGCAGTACTTC	CASSFRYEQYF
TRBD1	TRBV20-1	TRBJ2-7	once	TGCAGTGCTAGATCCGGGACAGTTTACGAGCAGTACTTC	CSARSGTVYEQYF
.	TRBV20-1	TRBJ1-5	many	TGCAGTGCTAGGACCCAACAGGAGGGCAATCAGCCCCAGCATTTT	CSARTQQEGNQPQHF
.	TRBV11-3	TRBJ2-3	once	TGTGCCAGCAGTCCATATGGAGCAGATACGCAGTATTTT	CASSPYGADTQYF
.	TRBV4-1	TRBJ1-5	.	TGCGCCAGCAGCCAAGGGGGAGGGTGGAATCAGCCCCAGCATTTT	CASSQGGGWNQPQHF
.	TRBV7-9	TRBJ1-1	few	TGTGCTAGCGGGGGAGGGTCGGTGAACACTGAAGCTTTCTTT	CASGGGSVNTEAFF
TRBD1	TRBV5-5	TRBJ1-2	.	TGTGCCAGCAGCGCCTCGACAGGGGGCGGCTATGGCTACACCTTC	CASSASTGGGYGYTF
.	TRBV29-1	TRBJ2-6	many	TGCAGCGTAATCAGCCCGTACTCTGGGGCCAACGTCCTGACTTTC	CSVISPYSGANVLTF
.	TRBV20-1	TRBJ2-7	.	TGCAGTGCTCTCCGACAGGTCAGCTCCTACGAGCAGTACTTC	CSALRQVSSYEQYF
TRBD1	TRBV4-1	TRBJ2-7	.	TGCGCCAGCAGCCGTGCAGCCGGGACAGGGACCTACGAGCAGTACTTC	CASSRAAGTGTYEQYF
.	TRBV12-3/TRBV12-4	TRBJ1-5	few	TGTGCCAGTAAGGGGGGCGGGTCTCAGCCCCAGCATTTT	CASKGGGSQPQHF
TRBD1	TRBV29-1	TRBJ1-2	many	TGCAGCGTTCGGACAGGCGACAACTATGGCTACACCTTC	CSVRTGDNYGYTF
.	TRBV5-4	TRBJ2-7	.	TGTGCCAGCAGCTTGGGGTTGGTCGACTACGAGCAGTACTTC	CASSLGLVDYEQYF
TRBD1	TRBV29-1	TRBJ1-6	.	TGCAGCGGTACCGGGACAGGGAATTCACCCCTCCACTTT	CSGTGTGNSPLHF
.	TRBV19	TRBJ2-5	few	TGTGCCAGTAGTATCGGATCGGCCTTCCAAGAGACCCAGTACTTC	CASSIGSAFQETQYF
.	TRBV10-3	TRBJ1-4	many	TGTGCCTCCAAGGGCACTAATGAAAAACTGTTTTTT	CASKGTNEKLFF
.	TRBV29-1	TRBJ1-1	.	TGCAGCACTGCACAGGGAAGCACTGAAGCTTTCTTT	CSTAQGSTEAFF
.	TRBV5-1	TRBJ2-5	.	TGCGCCAGCAGCACCCACAGTCAGTACCAAGAGACCCAGTACTTC	CASSTHSQYQETQYF
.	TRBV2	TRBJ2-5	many	TGTGCCAGCAATGCTGGGCCGGGGGAGGAGACCCAGTACTTC	CASNAGPGEETQYF
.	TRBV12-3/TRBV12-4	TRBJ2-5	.	TGTGCCAGCAGTTTAGAGTCTACTCAGAGGGAGACCCAGTACTTC	CASSLESTQRETQYF
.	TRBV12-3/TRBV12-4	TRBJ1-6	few	TGTGCCAGCGGCCTTGGGGATGGTCCCTATAATTCACCCCTCCACTTT	CASGLGDGPYNSPLHF
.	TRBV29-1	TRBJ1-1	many	TGCAGCGTTGAGGACAGTGGAGTGGGAATCAACACTGAAGCTTTCTTT	CSVEDSGVGINTEAFF
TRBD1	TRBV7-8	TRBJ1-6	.	TGTGCCAGCAGCTCCTCCGGACAGGGGGTTTCACCCCTCCACTTT	CASSSSGQGVSPLHF
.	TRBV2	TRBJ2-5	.	TGTGCCAGCAGCCAAAATCTAGGAAGGGAGACCCAGTACTTC	CASSQNLGRETQYF
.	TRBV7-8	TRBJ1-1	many	TGTGCCAGCAGCTCCCCAGGGGCCAGGAACACTGAAGCTTTCTTT	CASSSPGARNTEAFF
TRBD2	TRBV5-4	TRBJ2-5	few	TGTGCCAGCAGCTTTCGGAGCGGGAGTCGGGAGACCCAGTACTTC	CASSFRSGSRETQYF
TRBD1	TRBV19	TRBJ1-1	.	TGTGCCAGTAGTATAGATTGGGAGGGGGCGGACACTGAAGCTTTCTTT	CASSIDWEGADTEAFF
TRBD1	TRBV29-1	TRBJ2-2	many	TGCAGCGTTGTAAGAGGGGGCAATGCCGGGGAGCTGTTTTTT	CSVVRGGNAGELFF
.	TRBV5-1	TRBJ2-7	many	TGCGCCAGCAGCACTTCAGGGAGCGAGCAGTACTTC	CASSTSGSEQYF
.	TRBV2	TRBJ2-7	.	TGTGCCAGCGCTTGGGGCAGGGAACTCGAGCAGTACTTC	CASAWGRELEQYF
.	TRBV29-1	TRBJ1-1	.	TGCAGCGTTGGCCATATTAGGAACACTGAAGCTTTCTTT	CSVGHIRNTEAFF